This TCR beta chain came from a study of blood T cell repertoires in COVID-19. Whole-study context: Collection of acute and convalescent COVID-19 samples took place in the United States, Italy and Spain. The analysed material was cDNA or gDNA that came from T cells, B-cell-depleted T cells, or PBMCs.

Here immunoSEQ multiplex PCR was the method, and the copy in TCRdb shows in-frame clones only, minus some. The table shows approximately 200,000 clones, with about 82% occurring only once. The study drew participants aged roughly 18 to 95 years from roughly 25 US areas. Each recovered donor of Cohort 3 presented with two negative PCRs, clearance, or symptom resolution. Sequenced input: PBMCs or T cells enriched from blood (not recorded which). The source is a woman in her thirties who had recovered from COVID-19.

The CDR3 nucleotides read TGTGCCAGCAGCCCAGGACAGGGGGCAGATACGCAGTATTTT. Amino acids: CASSPGQGADTQYF. J is TRBJ2-3 and V is TRBV7-9; the match to TRBD1 covers 10 bases. CDR3 length: 14 amino acids. V trimming: 5 bases; J trimming: 4 bases; junction bases outside the gene matches: 3. CDR1 SEHNR and CDR2 FQNEAQ come from the germline V gene (reference sequence).